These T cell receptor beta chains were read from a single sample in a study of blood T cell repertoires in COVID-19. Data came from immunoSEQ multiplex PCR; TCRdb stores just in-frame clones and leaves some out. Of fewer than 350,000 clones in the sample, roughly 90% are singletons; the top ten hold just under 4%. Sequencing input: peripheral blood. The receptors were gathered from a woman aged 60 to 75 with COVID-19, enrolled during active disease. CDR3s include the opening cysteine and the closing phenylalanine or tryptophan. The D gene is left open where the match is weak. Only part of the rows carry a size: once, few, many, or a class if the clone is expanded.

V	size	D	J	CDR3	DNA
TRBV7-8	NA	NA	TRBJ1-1	CASSQRVGDTEAFF	TGTGCCAGCAGTCAGCGGGTTGGGGACACTGAAGCTTTCTTT
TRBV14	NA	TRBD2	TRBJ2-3	CASSQAGRGRTDTQYF	TGTGCCAGCAGCCAAGCAGGGAGGGGCAGGACAGATACGCAGTATTTT
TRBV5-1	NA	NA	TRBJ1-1	CASGTQGNTEAFF	TGCGCCAGCGGTACTCAGGGGAACACTGAAGCTTTCTTT
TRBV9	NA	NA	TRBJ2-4	CASSISGGGLAKNIQYF	TGTGCCAGCAGTATCTCCGGCGGGGGCCTAGCCAAAAACATTCAGTACTTC
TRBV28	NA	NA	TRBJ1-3	CASSLWDSNSGNTIYF	TGTGCCAGCAGTTTATGGGACAGCAACTCTGGAAACACCATATATTTT
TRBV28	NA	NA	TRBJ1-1	CASSPPLGEAFF	TGTGCCAGCAGTCCGCCCCTAGGTGAAGCTTTCTTT
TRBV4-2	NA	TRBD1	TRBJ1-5	CASSQSGQYNQPQHF	TGTGCCAGCAGCCAGTCGGGACAGTACAATCAGCCCCAGCATTTT
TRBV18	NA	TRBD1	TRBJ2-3	CASSRTGWTDTQYF	TGTGCCAGCTCACGGACAGGGTGGACAGATACGCAGTATTTT
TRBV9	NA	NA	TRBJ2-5	CASSPRSERAQETQYF	TGTGCCAGCAGCCCCCGCTCTGAGCGGGCACAAGAGACCCAGTACTTC
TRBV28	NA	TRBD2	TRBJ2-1	CASSLSARGGLYNEQFF	TGTGCCAGCAGTTTATCTGCGCGGGGGGGCCTCTACAATGAGCAGTTCTTC
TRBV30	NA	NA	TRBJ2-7	CAWSRTWSTVGQAAYEQYF	TGTGCCTGGAGTAGGACTTGGAGTACAGTCGGGCAGGCCGCCTACGAGCAGTACTTC
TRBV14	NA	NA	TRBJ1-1	CASSQSLNTEAFF	TGTGCCAGCAGCCAATCACTCAACACTGAAGCTTTCTTT
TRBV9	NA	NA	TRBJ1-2	CASSADSYGYTF	TGTGCCAGCAGCGCGGACAGCTATGGCTACACCTTC
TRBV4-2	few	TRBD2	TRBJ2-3	CASSQAGSSGVKNTQYF	TGTGCCAGCAGCCAAGCCGGCTCTAGCGGGGTCAAGAATACGCAGTATTTT
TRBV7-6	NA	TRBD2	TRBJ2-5	CASSLSGTSVLGETQYF	TGTGCCAGCAGCCTTAGTGGGACTAGCGTCCTAGGGGAGACCCAGTACTTC
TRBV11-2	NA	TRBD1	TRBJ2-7	CASSFGTDYEQYF	TGTGCCAGCAGCTTCGGGACAGATTACGAGCAGTACTTC
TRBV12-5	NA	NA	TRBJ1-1	CASGPGGPQEAFF	TGTGCTAGTGGCCCGGGGGGGCCGCAAGAAGCTTTCTTT
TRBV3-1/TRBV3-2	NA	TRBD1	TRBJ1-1	CASSQGQGITEAFF	TGTGCCAGCAGCCAGGGACAGGGGATCACTGAAGCTTTCTTT
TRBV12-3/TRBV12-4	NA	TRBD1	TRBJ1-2	CASSRQGSYTF	TGTGCCAGCAGTCGACAGGGTAGCTACACCTTC
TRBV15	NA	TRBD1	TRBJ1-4	CATSREQGAGEKLFF	TGTGCCACCAGCAGAGAACAGGGGGCTGGTGAAAAACTGTTTTTT
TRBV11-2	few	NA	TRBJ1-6	CASSMDRTLGPLHF	TGTGCCAGCAGCATGGACAGAACCTTAGGTCCCCTCCACTTT
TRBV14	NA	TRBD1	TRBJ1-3	CASSQDGARQGGNTIYF	TGTGCCAGCAGCCAAGATGGGGCGAGACAGGGTGGAAACACCATATATTTT
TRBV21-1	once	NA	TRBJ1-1	CASSNLRDQKNTEAFF	TGTGCCAGCAGCAATCTCAGGGATCAGAAGAACACTGAAGCTTTCTTT
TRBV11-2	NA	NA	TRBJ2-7	CASSLTAYEQYF	TGTGCCAGCAGCTTGACAGCCTACGAGCAGTACTTC
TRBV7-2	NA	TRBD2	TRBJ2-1	CASSFSGGPYNEQFF	TGTGCCAGCAGCTTCAGCGGGGGACCCTACAATGAGCAGTTCTTC
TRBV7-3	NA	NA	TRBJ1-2	CASGQGRYGYTF	TGTGCCAGTGGGCAGGGCCGCTATGGCTACACCTTC
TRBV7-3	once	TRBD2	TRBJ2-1	CASSFGTSALNEQFF	TGTGCCAGCAGCTTCGGGACTAGCGCCCTTAATGAGCAGTTCTTC
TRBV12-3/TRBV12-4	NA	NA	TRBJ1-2	CASSLENYGYTF	TGTGCCAGCAGTTTGGAGAACTATGGCTACACCTTC
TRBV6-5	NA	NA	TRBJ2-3	CASSYQRTDTQYF	TGTGCCAGCAGTTACCAGCGGACAGATACGCAGTATTTT
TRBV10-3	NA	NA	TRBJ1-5	CAISEGGPSNQPQHF	TGTGCCATCAGTGAGGGAGGGCCTAGCAATCAGCCCCAGCATTTT
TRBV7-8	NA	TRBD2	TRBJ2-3	CASSIPLATDTQYF	TGTGCCAGCAGCATTCCACTAGCGACAGATACGCAGTATTTT
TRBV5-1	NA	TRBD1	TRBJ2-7	CASSFTGGTYEQYF	TGCGCCAGCAGCTTCACAGGGGGGACCTACGAGCAGTACTTC
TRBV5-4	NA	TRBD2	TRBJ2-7	CASSLGGYEQYF	TGTGCCAGCAGCCTGGGAGGGTACGAGCAGTACTTC
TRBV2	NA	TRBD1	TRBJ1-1	CASTGQGNTEAFF	TGTGCCAGCACAGGACAGGGGAACACTGAAGCTTTCTTT
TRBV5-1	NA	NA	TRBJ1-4	CASSLGPGTNQGKLFF	TGCGCCAGCAGCTTGGGGCCCGGGACAAATCAGGGAAAACTGTTTTTT
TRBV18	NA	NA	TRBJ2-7	CASSPVGYEQYF	TGTGCCAGCTCACCAGTCGGTTACGAGCAGTACTTC
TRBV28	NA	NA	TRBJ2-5	CASSLGGTQGTQYF	TGTGCCAGCAGTTTGGGTGGGACTCAAGGGACCCAGTACTTC
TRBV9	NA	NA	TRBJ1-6	CASSEGPSGFNNSPLHF	TGTGCCAGCAGCGAGGGGCCTTCAGGGTTTAATAATTCACCCCTCCACTTT
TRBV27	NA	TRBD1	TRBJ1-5	CASSSATGRNQPQHF	TGTGCCAGCAGTTCAGCGACAGGGCGGAATCAGCCCCAGCATTTT
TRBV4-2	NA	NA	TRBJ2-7	CASSQEPGAHDEQYF	TGTGCCAGCAGCCAAGAACCAGGGGCGCACGACGAGCAGTACTTC
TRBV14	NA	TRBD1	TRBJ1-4	CASSADTTGILFF	TGTGCCAGCAGCGCCGACACGACAGGGATCCTGTTTTTT
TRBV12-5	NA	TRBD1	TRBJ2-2	CASSGTGVTGELFF	TGTGCTAGCTCCGGGACAGGGGTAACCGGGGAGCTGTTTTTT
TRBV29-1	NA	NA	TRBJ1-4	CSVAGYEKLFF	TGCAGCGTTGCAGGGTATGAAAAACTGTTTTTT
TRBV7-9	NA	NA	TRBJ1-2	CASTRPLENGYTF	TGTGCCAGCACCCGTCCCCTCGAGAATGGCTACACCTTC
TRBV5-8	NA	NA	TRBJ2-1	CASSLGQGSSYNEQFF	TGTGCCAGCAGCTTGGGCCAGGGGAGCTCCTACAATGAGCAGTTCTTC
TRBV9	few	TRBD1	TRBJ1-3	CASSPSTPGQGRPSSGNTIYF	TGTGCCAGCAGCCCGAGCACCCCGGGACAGGGGCGACCAAGCTCTGGAAACACCATATATTTT
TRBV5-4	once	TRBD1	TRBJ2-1	CASSSSTGGLSEQFF	TGTGCCAGCAGCTCCTCGACAGGGGGGTTAAGTGAGCAGTTCTTC
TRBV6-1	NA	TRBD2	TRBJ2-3	CASSQAGQYTQYF	TGTGCCAGCAGTCAAGCGGGGCAGTATACGCAGTATTTT
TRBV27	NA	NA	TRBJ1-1	CASSSGTEAFF	TGTGCCAGCAGCTCGGGTACTGAAGCTTTCTTT
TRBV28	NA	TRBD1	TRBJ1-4	CASSLPTGNEKLFF	TGTGCCAGCAGTTTACCGACAGGGAATGAAAAACTGTTTTTT
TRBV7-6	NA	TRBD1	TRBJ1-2	CASSPQGARGYTF	TGTGCCAGCAGCCCGCAGGGGGCGCGAGGCTACACCTTC
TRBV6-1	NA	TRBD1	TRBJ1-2	CASSEFRWTGGYGYTF	TGTGCCAGCAGTGAGTTTCGGTGGACAGGGGGTTATGGCTACACCTTC
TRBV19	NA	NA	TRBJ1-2	CASSTTIAYGYTF	TGTGCCAGTAGTACGACCATAGCTTATGGCTACACCTTC
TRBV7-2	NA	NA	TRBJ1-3	CASSLGRSGNTIYF	TGTGCCAGCAGCTTAGGGCGGTCGGGAAACACCATATATTTT
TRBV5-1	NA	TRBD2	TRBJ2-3	CASSLASRGGTDTQYF	TGCGCCAGCAGCTTGGCCTCGAGGGGAGGGACAGATACGCAGTATTTT
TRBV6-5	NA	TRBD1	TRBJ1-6	CASSPPGTANSPLHF	TGTGCCAGCAGTCCCCCCGGGACAGCCAATTCACCCCTCCACTTT
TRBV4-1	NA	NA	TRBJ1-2	CASSQDQGMNYGYTF	TGCGCCAGCAGCCAAGATCAGGGGATGAACTATGGCTACACCTTC